This T cell receptor (beta chain) is drawn from a study of cytomegalovirus exposure and HLA in healthy donors. To note about this clone: The antigen remains unidentified.

V lost 6 bases to trimming and J lost 5 bases, with 8 bases between them. Germline V lookup: CDR1 DFQATT, CDR2 SNEGSKA (reference sequence). This CDR3 comprises 11 residues. Profiling relied on immunoSEQ multiplex PCR, and the TCRdb table lists in-frame clones only, not all of them. The table lists about 120,000 clones, roughly nine tenths of them singletons. Study-wide points: Cytomegalovirus-associated TCR beta chains were listed, numbering 164. Reports credit the classifier with highly specific, highly sensitive diagnosis of cytomegalovirus status.

This sequence was found in a man between 18 and 29 years old in good health and CMV-seropositive. The sequenced material came from PBMCs. V and J are TRBV20-1 and TRBJ2-1; D not resolved. The CDR3 DNA is TGCAGTGCCGGTCTAGACAATGAGCAGTTCTTC. Translation: CSAGLDNEQFF.